Many counts were recorded for the clone carrying this T cell receptor beta chain. One entry per CDR3 protein results from TCRdb running MiXCR on the RACE reads. The data show 150,000 to 200,000 distinct CDR3 sequences, roughly 15% seen once. The data are from a study of human T cells and chemical hapten exposure. Whole-study context: DPC 0.01% went on the upper back by patch test, with reading at 6 days.

Described time point: patch test 1, 2 weeks after DPC sensitization. Regarding treatment: therapeutic diphenylcyclopropenone sensitization with weekly scalp DPC. The length of the CDR3 is 13 residues. V lost 5 bases, J lost 6 bases, and 12 bases lay in between. In germline, CDR1 is SGHRS, CDR2 YFSETQ. This TCR was recovered from a woman between 25 and 40 years old with alopecia areata. Some clones in this sample may be carry-over from other donors' samples. The source was whole blood, collected in connection with sensitization to the hapten diphenylcyclopropenone (DPC). V and J are TRBV5-1 and TRBJ2-1, with D possibly being TRBD1 (5 bases). The DNA of the CDR3 is TGCGCCAGCAGGTTGCTAAGGGGCAATGAGCAGTTCTTC. Protein: CASRLLRGNEQFF.